This entry concerns a single T cell receptor (beta chain). Its matching antigen is unknown. This sample also contains other DNA sequences that code for the same CDR3. Expressed TCRB transcripts were sequenced because the isolated RNA had all been reverse transcribed beforehand. Sequenced by immunoSEQ multiplex PCR; TCRdb stores in-frame clones only, minus some. Among about 300,000 clones listed, about 8% were seen once. V was clipped by 5 bases and J by 6 bases; unmatched bases: 7. The CDR3 has 14 amino acids. Germline-derived CDR1 and CDR2 are LNHDA and SQIVND (reference sequence). The entry originates in a study of beta chain features in type 1 diabetes. Background on the study: Sorted cells examined across all samples numbered 100 million to 140 million.

Study results and limitations: A greater similarity of naive, central memory and Treg TCRB repertoires was seen among patients than among healthy donors. Reduced insertions and increased deletions marked VDJ junctions in type 1 diabetes patients.

Populations obtained by sorting all exceeded 95% purity. The chain is built from TRBV19 and TRBJ1-5, with TRBD1 matching over 7 bases. This sequence was found in a woman between 18 and 29 years old in good health. Sequenced material: central memory CD4+ T cells from blood. CDR3 sequence: CASSRQGGGQPQHF. The CDR3, as DNA: TGTGCCAGTAGTCGCCAGGGGGGTGGTCAGCCCCAGCATTTT.